Shown below are 31 T cell receptor beta chains from a single sample sequenced in a study of T cell responses to AZD1222 COVID-19 vaccine. The repertoire was sequenced with immunoSEQ multiplex PCR; TCRdb's copy has only in-frame clones and lacks some. The sample comprises around 130,000 clones, about 91% of which are singletons, and 4% to 5% rests with the top ten. The starting material was peripheral blood, obtained on day 0 of AZD1222 vaccination. Source of these receptors: an adult in good health.

V and J are TRBV7-2 and TRBJ1-6; D is possibly TRBD1 (6 bases). The germline V gene has CDR1 SGHTA and CDR2 FQGNSA. CDR3 size: 15 residues. V was clipped by 2 bases and J by 9 bases, with 14 bases between them. The CDR3 is CASSLTGRGSSPLHF. CDR3 nucleotides: TGTGCCAGCAGCTTAACCGGCAGGGGTTCTTCACCCCTCCACTTT.

The V and J genes are TRBV14 and TRBJ1-1; 8 positions agree with TRBD1. V dropped 0 bases and J dropped 0; count of bases not matched to a gene: 3. The CDR3 is made up of 16 amino acids. The V gene's germline CDR1 is SGHDN and CDR2 FVKESK. CDR3 nucleotides: TGTGCCAGCAGCCAAGATTTGGGACAGGTGAACACTGAAGCTTTCTTT. It yields the protein CASSQDLGQVNTEAFF.

This sequence joins TRBV29-1 and TRBJ2-5; no clear D. Trimming pared 2 bases from V and 5 bases from J, leaving 18 bases between. CDR3 length equals 15 residues. Looked up from germline, CDR1 is SQVTM and CDR2 is ANQGSEA. The CDR3 coding sequence is TGCAGCGTTGAATTCGTGGGGTACAATCTCGAGACCCAGTACTTC. This codes for CSVEFVGYNLETQYF.

The rearrangement joins TRBV18 to TRBJ2-5; D not certain. CDR1 and CDR2 (germline): KGHSH, LQKENI. The CDR3 is made up of 11 amino acids. The V gene lost 3 bases and the J gene lost 5 bases, with 4 bases spanning the gap. The CDR3 coding sequence is TGTGCCAGCTCACCTGACGAGACCCAGTACTTC. Amino acids: CASSPDETQYF.

The gene calls are TRBV30 and TRBJ1-4; D may be TRBD1 (5 bases). The CDR3 is 11 residues long. Germline V gene sequence: CDR1 GTSNPN, CDR2 SVGIG (reference sequence). V was clipped by 2 bases and J by 8 bases, with 6 bases between them. The CDR3 DNA sequence: TGTGCCTGGAGTCAGGGCGAAAAACTGTTTTTT. Translated: CAWSQGEKLFF.

There are a few counts of this clone. The chain combines TRBV18 with TRBJ2-7, with D tentatively TRBD1 (5 bases). Germline CDR1 is KGHSH and CDR2 is LQKENI. V lost 0 bases, J lost 3 bases, and 12 bases lay in between. The CDR3 has 15 residues. The CDR3 is CASSPPLGADYEQYF. Written as DNA, the CDR3 is TGTGCCAGCTCACCACCATTAGGGGCCGACTACGAGCAGTACTTC.

The chain has TRBV3-1 (or the pseudogene TRBV3-2) and TRBJ2-1; D possibly uses TRBD1 or TRBD2 (6 bases each). CDR3 length: 15 residues. V was pared by 0 bases and J by 3 bases, with 9 bases between. Germline V gene sequence: CDR1 LGHDT, CDR2 YNNKEL (reference sequence). CDR3 region: CASSQDGGLYNEQFF. In nucleotides, the CDR3 is TGTGCCAGCAGCCAAGACGGGGGCCTCTACAATGAGCAGTTCTTC.

This clone was observed once. This chain connects TRBV19 to TRBJ1-2, with 10 bases lining up with TRBD1. CDR3 size: 13 residues. Germline trimming cut 5 bases from V and 7 bases from J; bases unmatched to any gene: 4. Germline lookup yields CDR1 LNHDA and CDR2 SQIVND (reference sequence). The CDR3 protein is CASSAGQGFGYTF. The CDR3 DNA reads as TGTGCCAGTAGTGCGGGACAGGGGTTTGGCTACACCTTC. Full variable domain (remainder filled in from reference TRBV19 and TRBJ1-2): DGGITQSPKYLFRKEGQNVTLSCEQNLNHDAMYWYRQDPGQGLRLIYYSQIVNDFQKGDIAEGYSVSREKKESFPLTVTSAQKNPTAFYLCASSAGQGFGYTFGSGTRLTVV.

The CDR3 sequence: CAWSLPNRNTEAFF. CDR3 sequence (DNA): TGTGCCTGGAGTTTGCCCAACCGGAACACTGAAGCTTTCTTT. The chain is built from TRBV30 and TRBJ1-1; the D is unclear. V dropped 2 bases and J dropped 1 base, with 11 bases sitting between them. CDR3 length: 14 residues. Germline V gene sequence: CDR1 GTSNPN, CDR2 SVGIG (reference sequence).

The V gene is TRBV2, the J gene TRBJ1-4; 10 bases line up with TRBD1. With 6 bases clipped from V and 7 bases from J, the junction kept 2 bases outside the gene matches. The CDR3 consists of 13 residues. The germline V gene encodes CDR1 SNHLY and CDR2 FYNNEI. CDR3 loop: CASRDRGSEKLFF. The CDR3 region has the DNA TGTGCCAGCAGGGACAGGGGGTCTGAAAAACTGTTTTTT. Combining the CDR3 with reference TRBV2 and TRBJ1-4 gives the whole variable domain EPEVTQTPSHQVTQMGQEVILRCVPISNHLYFYWYRQILGQKVEFLVSFYNNEISEKSEIFDDQFSVERPDGSNFTLKIRSTKLEDSAMYFCASRDRGSEKLFFGSGTQLSVL.

This chain uses TRBV3-1 (or the pseudogene TRBV3-2) with TRBJ2-2; TRBD2 agrees at 10 bases. V trimming: 1 base; J trimming: 5 bases; junction bases outside the gene matches: 13. Germline CDR1 LGHDT, CDR2 YNNKEL (reference sequence). This CDR3 is 19 amino acids long. The CDR3 nucleotides are TGTGCCAGCAGCCAAGTATTAGCGGGAGGCTCGGGGAGTACCGGGGAGCTGTTTTTT. It specifies CASSQVLAGGSGSTGELFF.

J is TRBJ1-5 and V is TRBV19, with D perhaps TRBD1 (5 bases). Germline V gene lookup returns CDR1 LNHDA and CDR2 SQIVND (reference sequence). The CDR3 is made up of 15 amino acids. The germline V and J ends were trimmed by 6 bases and 2 bases, with 14 bases remaining between them. DNA for the CDR3: TGTGCCAGTAGCCAAGGGCGCAGGGGCAATCAGCCCCAGCATTTT. Protein product: CASSQGRRGNQPQHF.

V is TRBV7-6 and J is TRBJ1-5; D possibly corresponds to TRBD1 (6 bases). The CDR3 covers 16 residues. Germline V gene sequence: CDR1 SGHVS, CDR2 FNYEAQ. V was trimmed by 5 bases and J by 2 bases, leaving 16 bases between them. Here the CDR3 DNA reads TGTGCCAGCAGCCGTAGAGGGGGTGGGGGCAATCAGCCCCAGCATTTT. Its translation is CASSRRGGGGNQPQHF.

The chain has TRBV6-1 and TRBJ1-2; maybe TRBD1 (5 bases). The V end lost 3 bases, the J end lost 0 bases, and 8 bases lay between the germline ends. The CDR3 spans 14 residues. Germline V gene sequence: CDR1 MNHNS, CDR2 SASEGT. CDR3 sequence reads: CASSEATANYGYTF. The CDR3 bases are TGTGCCAGCAGTGAGGCGACAGCTAACTATGGCTACACCTTC.

The chain couples TRBV11-2 to TRBJ1-1, with TRBD1 matching 7 bases. The ends lost 4 bases at V and 5 bases at J; junction bases unmatched: 16. The CDR3 is 17 amino acids. Germline V gives CDR1 SGHAT, CDR2 FQNNGV. CDR3 sequence reads: CASSSPEIRGRATEAFF. CDR3 in DNA: TGTGCCAGCAGCTCACCTGAGATCAGGGGGAGGGCGACTGAAGCTTTCTTT.

The V and J genes are TRBV30 and TRBJ1-6, with TRBD1 matching over 7 bases. This CDR3 is built from 15 residues. Germline CDR1 and CDR2: GTSNPN and SVGIG (reference sequence). V lost 2 bases, J lost 4 bases, and 5 bases stayed unmatched. The DNA of the CDR3 is TGTGCCTGGAGTCGCTCGGGACAGTATAATTCACCCCTCCACTTT. Protein product: CAWSRSGQYNSPLHF.

The chain recombines TRBV10-3 with TRBJ2-3; 10 bases are shared with TRBD2. Germline CDR1 ENHRY, CDR2 SYGVKD. The CDR3 contains 13 residues. After removal of 11 bases from V and 6 bases from J, the junction contained 8 bases not matched to a gene. Written as DNA, the CDR3 is TGTGCCCTAGCGGGGGACCTCATGGATACGCAGTATTTT. It codes for CALAGDLMDTQYF.

This sequence joins TRBV7-3 and TRBJ2-1, with a weak D call TRBD2 (6 bases). CDR1 and CDR2 (germline): SGHTA, FQGTGA. The CDR3 contains 16 residues. Trimming took 4 bases from V and 2 from J, leaving 15 bases between them. CDR3 DNA: TGTGCCAGCAGCTCCCGGAGGGTAGCGGCCTACAATGAGCAGTTCTTC. Translated, it gives CASSSRRVAAYNEQFF.

The genes are TRBV6-5 and TRBJ1-1, with 9 bases matching TRBD1. The CDR3 extends over 15 amino acids. The junction had 3 bases not matched to a gene; V was cut back by 0 bases and J by 4 bases. Germline CDR1 reads MNHEY; CDR2 reads SVGAGI. The CDR3 sequence is CASSYSRTGVTEAFF. CDR3 nucleotides: TGTGCCAGCAGTTACTCCCGGACAGGGGTCACTGAAGCTTTCTTT.

This rearrangement joins TRBV28 to TRBJ1-5; TRBD1 agrees at 7 bases. Germline V gene data show CDR1 as MDHEN and CDR2 as SYDVKM. The CDR3 sequence is 16 residues long. The trim removed 5 bases at V and 2 bases at J, leaving 9 bases unmatched. CDR3 loop: CASSLGTDWGNQPQHF. For the CDR3, the DNA is TGTGCCAGCAGTCTTGGGACAGACTGGGGCAATCAGCCCCAGCATTTT.

The genes are TRBV7-8 and TRBJ1-2, with a possible D match to TRBD1 (5 bases). The CDR3 runs to 14 residues. Trimming pared 1 base from V and 7 bases from J, leaving 13 bases between. Germline-derived CDR1 and CDR2 are SGHVS and FQNEAQ. Written as DNA, the CDR3 is TGTGCCAGCAGCTTAGGTGCAGGGACTCGTGGCTACACCTTC. Amino acids: CASSLGAGTRGYTF.

The chain has TRBV18 and TRBJ1-4, with TRBD1 as a possible D gene (5 bases). CDR1 and CDR2 from the germline V gene are KGHSH and LQKENI. Trimming removed 8 bases at V and 8 bases at J, with 15 bases between. This CDR3 region has 13 residues. CDR3 amino acids: CASRRGQEEKLFF. The CDR3, as DNA: TGTGCCAGCCGCCGGGGCCAGGAGGAAAAACTGTTTTTT.

With respect to this clone: Mismatch with germline at one junction end may stem from a read error. The chain recombines TRBV7-6 with TRBJ2-1, with D tentatively TRBD2 (5 bases). The CDR3 has 17 residues. CDR1 is SGHVS and CDR2 is FNYEAQ in the germline V gene. CDR3 residues: CASSLAPGGGSYNEQFF. CDR3 bases: TGTGCCAGCAGCCTAGCCCCGGGCGGAGGCTCCTACAATGAGCAGTTCTTC.

V gene TRBV28 combines with J gene TRBJ2-7; tentative D call: TRBD2 (7 bases). Germline CDR1 reads MDHEN; CDR2 reads SYDVKM. V was cut by 8 bases and J by 0 bases, with 11 bases left in between. CDR3 length: 13 residues. The CDR3 DNA follows: TGTGCCAGCTACGGGGGGCGCTCCTACGAGCAGTACTTC. It yields the protein CASYGGRSYEQYF.

This clone was observed once. The V and J genes are TRBV15 and TRBJ1-5; D may be TRBD1 (5 bases). Trimming took 0 bases from V and 6 from J, leaving 12 bases between them. Germline V gene sequence: CDR1 LNHNV, CDR2 YYDKDF (reference sequence). This CDR3 region has 15 residues. Written as DNA, the CDR3 is TGTGCCACCAGCAGAGATAAAGGGGCGGGTCAGCCCCAGCATTTT. This codes for CATSRDKGAGQPQHF.

The chain couples TRBV24-1 to TRBJ1-5, with D hard to call. Germline V gives CDR1 KGHDR, CDR2 SFDVKD. There are 13 residues in the CDR3. V lost 5 bases, J lost 6 bases, and 10 bases lay in between. CDR3: CATSVGYGQPQHF. DNA for the CDR3: TGTGCCACCAGTGTGGGGTACGGTCAGCCCCAGCATTTT.

J is TRBJ1-1 and V is TRBV6-1; D is ambiguous. The CDR3 loop spans 13 amino acids. Trimming took 2 bases from V and 7 from J, leaving 11 bases between them. The V gene's germline CDR1 is MNHNS and CDR2 SASEGT. CDR3 DNA sequence: TGTGCCAGCAGTGAAATAGGGAACGGTGAAGCTTTCTTT. Its translation: CASSEIGNGEAFF.

The J gene is TRBJ2-7, the V gene TRBV3-1 (or the pseudogene TRBV3-2); D call uncertain. This CDR3 contains 12 residues. V lost 1 base and J 7 bases, leaving 8 bases between the germline ends. Germline lookup yields CDR1 LGHDT and CDR2 YNNKEL (reference sequence). The CDR3 region is CASSQASREQYF. The CDR3 nucleotides read TGTGCCAGCAGCCAAGCGTCGAGGGAGCAGTACTTC.

This clone showed up just once. V is TRBV5-5 and J is TRBJ2-1; D could derive from TRBD1 or TRBD2 (6 bases each). The CDR3 is 20 residues long. From germline, CDR1 is SGHKS and CDR2 YYEKEE (reference sequence). Trimming shortened V by 0 bases and J by 1 base, and 23 bases separated the two germline ends. The DNA for the CDR3 is TGTGCCAGCAGCTTGGGAGAGGGGGGCAGGGCTCTCAGGTCCTACAATGAGCAGTTCTTC. This gives the protein CASSLGEGGRALRSYNEQFF.

The genes are TRBV5-1 and TRBJ2-7, with 8 positions matching TRBD1. CDR1 is SGHRS, CDR2 YFSETQ, per germline. V was pared by 3 bases and J by 5 bases, with 7 bases of the junction left unmatched. The CDR3 is 14 amino acids. CDR3 protein: CASSSGQGRDEQYF. CDR3 DNA sequence: TGCGCCAGCAGCTCCGGACAGGGAAGAGACGAGCAGTACTTC. Complete variable domain (other parts from reference TRBV5-1 and TRBJ2-7): KAGVTQTPRYLIKTRGQQVTLSCSPISGHRSVSWYQQTPGQGLQFLFEYFSETQRNKGNFPGRFSGRQFSNSRSEMNVSTLELGDSALYLCASSSGQGRDEQYFGPGTRLTVT.

V is TRBV11-2 and J is TRBJ2-7, with TRBD1 as a possible D gene (5 bases). The ends were cut back, 1 base at V and 2 bases at J, with 18 bases in the middle. The CDR3 length is 17 residues. The germline V gene has CDR1 SGHAT and CDR2 FQNNGV. The CDR3 nucleotides read TGTGCCAGCAGCTTAGTAGTGGGGCTAAGTAGGCCCTACGAGCAGTACTTC. Translation gives CASSLVVGLSRPYEQYF.